Shown below are 14 T cell receptor beta chains from a single sample sequenced in a study of blood T cell repertoires in COVID-19. Data came from immunoSEQ multiplex PCR; TCRdb stores just in-frame clones and leaves some out. The sample shows about 220,000 clones, around 88% of them seen only once. Input material: peripheral blood. The receptors stem from a woman aged 30 to 39 who had recovered from COVID-19.

This chain links TRBV14 with TRBJ2-1; 7 bases are shared with TRBD2. Looked up from germline, CDR1 is SGHDN and CDR2 is FVKESK. CDR3 length equals 16 residues. Trimming at V came to 6 bases and at J to 0 bases, leaving 8 bases not matched to a gene. CDR3 protein: CASSGGEEVSYNEQFF. The CDR3 DNA is TGTGCCAGCAGTGGGGGGGAGGAGGTCTCCTACAATGAGCAGTTCTTC.

The V call is TRBV9, the J call TRBJ2-2; TRBD2 might be the D (7 bases). This CDR3 has 19 residues. CDR1 and CDR2 (germline): SGDLS, YYNGEE. The V and J ends lost 3 bases and 1 base respectively, with 22 bases between them. The CDR3 sequence is CASSGPISWGGRNTGELFF. CDR3 in DNA: TGTGCCAGCAGCGGACCCATTTCTTGGGGGGGCAGGAACACCGGGGAGCTGTTTTTT. Full variable domain (remainder filled in from reference TRBV9 and TRBJ2-2): DSGVTQTPKHLITATGQRVTLRCSPRSGDLSVYWYQQSLDQGLQFLIQYYNGEERAKGNILERFSAQQFPDLHSELNLSSLELGDSALYFCASSGPISWGGRNTGELFFGEGSRLTVL.

This chain uses TRBV7-2 with TRBJ2-3, with 8 bases matching TRBD2. The CDR3 is 19 amino acids. The V gene end was trimmed by 2 bases and the J gene end by 0 bases; junction bases not matched to a gene: 13. Germline CDR1 reads SGHTA; CDR2 reads FQGNSA. CDR3 in amino acids: CASSLRWPRGGISTDTQYF. The CDR3 coding sequence is TGTGCCAGCAGCTTACGCTGGCCCCGGGGGGGGATTAGCACAGATACGCAGTATTTT.

This chain's CDR3 is CASSRGQGVWDEQYF. The DNA of the CDR3 is TGTGCCAGCAGCAGGGGACAGGGGGTTTGGGACGAGCAGTACTTC. V gene TRBV14 combines with J gene TRBJ2-7; TRBD1 aligns across 11 bases. V shed 5 bases, J shed 5 bases, and the junction held 8 bases outside the gene matches. CDR1 SGHDN and CDR2 FVKESK come from the germline V gene. This CDR3 has 15 residues.

The rearrangement uses TRBV19 and TRBJ1-5; no clear D. The CDR3 is 15 residues long. With 3 bases removed from V and 5 bases from J, the gap between germline ends came to 14 bases. Germline CDR1 is LNHDA and CDR2 is SQIVND (reference sequence). DNA for the CDR3: TGTGCCAGTAGTATTTACGGAGGGCCTCATCAGCCCCAGCATTTT. The encoded protein is CASSIYGGPHQPQHF.

This chain connects TRBV5-4 to TRBJ1-3; tentatively, D is TRBD1 (6 bases). There are 16 residues in the CDR3. The germline CDR1 and CDR2 sequences are SGHNT and YYREEE (reference sequence). V shed 4 bases and J shed 0 bases, with 14 bases lying between them. CDR3 DNA: TGTGCCAGCAGCACGGGACACCATCTCTCTGGAAACACCATATATTTT. Its translation is CASSTGHHLSGNTIYF.

The chain couples TRBV27 to TRBJ2-7; tentatively, D is TRBD2 (5 bases). The CDR3 contains 16 residues. Germline values: CDR1 MNHEY, CDR2 SMNVEV (reference sequence). V gave up 0 bases and J gave up 4 bases, with 16 bases separating them. The DNA of the CDR3 is TGTGCCAGCAGTTTATCGTACCCGGCTAGCAGGTACGAGCAGTACTTC. It specifies CASSLSYPASRYEQYF.

V usage is TRBV13 and J usage is TRBJ2-5; TRBD2 agrees at 10 bases. Unmatched junction bases numbered 6, after V lost 0 bases and J lost 5 bases. The CDR3 is 16 amino acids. CDR1 and CDR2 (germline): PRHDT, FYEKMQ (reference sequence). CDR3 amino acids: CASSLGAPSGGETQYF. For the CDR3, the DNA is TGTGCCAGCAGCTTAGGTGCTCCTAGCGGGGGCGAGACCCAGTACTTC.

V usage is TRBV5-5 and J usage is TRBJ1-4, with TRBD1 matching 7 bases. CDR3 length: 16 residues. Looked up from germline, CDR1 is SGHKS and CDR2 is YYEKEE (reference sequence). V lost 3 bases, J lost 1 base, and 6 bases stayed unmatched. CDR3 in amino acids: CASSSRGGITNEKLFF. The CDR3 coding sequence is TGTGCCAGCAGCTCAAGAGGGGGCATAACTAATGAAAAACTGTTTTTT.

The chain couples TRBV14 to TRBJ2-3; TRBD2 is a possible D gene (5 bases). Per the germline V gene, CDR1 is SGHDN and CDR2 is FVKESK. The CDR3 consists of 13 residues. V was pared by 7 bases and J by 4 bases, with 12 bases between. Written as DNA, the CDR3 is TGTGCCAGCAACGGACGGCGGGCAGATACGCAGTATTTT. Its protein is CASNGRRADTQYF.

This clone is a singleton in its sample. V gene TRBV10-3 combines with J gene TRBJ1-4; the D gene is possibly TRBD1 (6 bases). Germline V CDR1 and CDR2: ENHRY, SYGVKD. The V gene lost 7 bases and the J gene lost 8 bases, with 17 bases spanning the gap. This CDR3 region has 14 residues. In DNA form, the CDR3 reads TGTGCCATCAATTCGGGGGGCGTAGGAGAAAAACTGTTTTTT. The encoded protein is CAINSGGVGEKLFF.

The chain employs TRBV9 and TRBJ2-6, with D possibly matching TRBD2 (6 bases). Germline CDR1 SGDLS, CDR2 YYNGEE. The CDR3 is 15 amino acids. Trimming left V 4 bases short and J 4 bases short, with 12 bases between. The CDR3 spells CASSTGTLGANVLTF. CDR3 nucleotide sequence: TGTGCCAGCAGCACCGGGACTCTAGGGGCCAACGTCCTGACTTTC.

CDR3 region: CASSSQGTNTEAFF. Here the CDR3 DNA reads TGCGCCAGCAGCTCACAGGGGACTAACACTGAAGCTTTCTTT. V usage is TRBV5-1 and J usage is TRBJ1-1; 7 positions match TRBD1. This CDR3 comprises 14 residues. J gave up 2 bases and V 3 bases, and 4 bases lay outside the gene matches. The germline V gene encodes CDR1 SGHRS and CDR2 YFSETQ.

This clone appeared once. J is TRBJ1-6 and V is TRBV5-1, with D maybe TRBD1 (6 bases). Trimming stripped 0 bases from V and 7 bases from J, with 8 bases between. CDR3 size: 14 residues. Germline-derived CDR1 and CDR2 are SGHRS and YFSETQ. DNA of the CDR3: TGCGCCAGCAGCTTGGACAGGGCGAATTCACCCCTCCACTTT. Protein sequence: CASSLDRANSPLHF.